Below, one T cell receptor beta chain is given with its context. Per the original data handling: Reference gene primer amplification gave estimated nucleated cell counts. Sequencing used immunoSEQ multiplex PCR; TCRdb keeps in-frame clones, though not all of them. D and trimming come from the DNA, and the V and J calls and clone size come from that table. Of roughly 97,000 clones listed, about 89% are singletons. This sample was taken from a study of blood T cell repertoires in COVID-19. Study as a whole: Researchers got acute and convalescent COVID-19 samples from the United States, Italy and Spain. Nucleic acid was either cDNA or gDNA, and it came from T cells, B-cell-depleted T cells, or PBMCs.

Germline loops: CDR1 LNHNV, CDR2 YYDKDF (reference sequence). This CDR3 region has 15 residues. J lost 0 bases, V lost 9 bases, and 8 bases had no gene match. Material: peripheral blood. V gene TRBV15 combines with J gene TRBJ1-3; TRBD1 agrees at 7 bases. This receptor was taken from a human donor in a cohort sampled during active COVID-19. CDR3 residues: CATEKQGISGNTIYF. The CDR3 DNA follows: TGTGCCACAGAAAAACAGGGGATCTCTGGAAACACCATATATTTT.